The 14 T cell receptor beta chains in this list originate from one sample, sequenced in a study of the immune and genomic landscape of osteosarcoma. The table came from immunoSEQ multiplex PCR; TCRdb's copy has only in-frame clones and leaves some out. The data show roughly 6,000 clones, 65% to 80% seen once. Osteosarcoma specimens were post-treatment primary, local recurrence and metastasis tumors from poor-prognosis patients. Input material: osteosarcoma tumor tissue from the lung. These receptors all come from a human donor with osteosarcoma.

The chain employs TRBV7-3 and TRBJ2-2; D call uncertain. The V and J ends lost 1 base and 6 bases respectively, with 21 bases between them. CDR3 length: 18 amino acids. The germline CDR1 and CDR2 sequences are SGHTA and FQGTGA. CDR3 nucleotide sequence: TGTGCCAGCAGCTTAATTCCTGCAGGTTTGGGGTTTGCCGGGGAGCTGTTTTTT. Amino acids: CASSLIPAGLGFAGELFF.

In nucleotides, the CDR3 is TGTGCCAGCAGCCCAGGACAGGGAATGGTGACGCAAGCTTTCTTT. Amino acids: CASSPGQGMVTQAFF. This chain joins TRBV14 and TRBJ1-1; 8 nucleotides match TRBD1. From germline, CDR1 is SGHDN and CDR2 FVKESK. The CDR3 runs 15 residues. Trimming removed 4 bases from V and 9 bases from J; junction bases left unmatched: 13.

This clone was seen a single time. This chain links TRBV7-2 with TRBJ2-1, with D possibly matching TRBD1 (6 bases). Germline V gives CDR1 SGHTA, CDR2 FQGNSA. Trimming removed 6 bases at V and 2 bases at J, with 11 bases between. This CDR3 has 14 residues. CDR3 loop: CASSRDTAYNEQFF. In DNA, the CDR3 is TGTGCCAGCAGTCGGGACACAGCCTACAATGAGCAGTTCTTC.

This chain uses TRBV5-6 with TRBJ1-2; D might be TRBD1 (6 bases). This CDR3 is built from 15 residues. Germline CDR1 reads SGHDT; CDR2 reads YYEEEE. Trimming pared 0 bases from V and 8 bases from J, leaving 17 bases between. The CDR3 DNA reads as TGTGCCAGCAGCTTGGATGAGACAGGAGGGGGAGGCTACACCTTC. Translating it yields CASSLDETGGGGYTF.

Note on this clone: Other DNA sequences in the same sample also yield this CDR3. V usage is TRBV6-5 and J usage is TRBJ2-2, with D possibly matching TRBD1 (6 bases). CDR3 length equals 14 residues. Germline CDR1 reads MNHEY; CDR2 reads SVGAGI. V gave up 6 bases and J gave up 5 bases, with 13 bases separating them. CDR3 nucleotides: TGTGCCAGCAGAAGACAGAGGGGGACCGGGGAGCTGTTTTTT. It yields the protein CASRRQRGTGELFF.

The chain recombines TRBV5-6 with TRBJ2-3; 10 bases are a match to TRBD2. From germline, CDR1 is SGHDT and CDR2 YYEEEE. This CDR3 region has 16 residues. J was trimmed by 5 bases and V by 1 base; bases with no gene match: 7. DNA for the CDR3: TGTGCCAGCAGCTTGCTAGCGGGAGTAAGGGTAGATACGCAGTATTTT. It encodes CASSLLAGVRVDTQYF.

This clone was recorded once. The chain is built from TRBV7-2 and TRBJ1-3; D unresolved. Germline V gives CDR1 SGHTA, CDR2 FQGNSA. The CDR3 runs to 16 residues. With 5 bases removed from V and 0 bases from J, the gap between germline ends came to 14 bases. This CDR3 reads CASSPHGRSSGNTIYF. Here the CDR3 DNA reads TGTGCCAGCAGCCCCCACGGGCGGTCCTCTGGAAACACCATATATTTT.

This chain connects TRBV5-4 to TRBJ1-1; 9 bases are shared with TRBD1. The CDR3 runs 14 residues. Trimming at V came to 9 bases and at J to 5 bases, leaving 11 bases not matched to a gene. CDR1 is SGHNT, CDR2 YYREEE, per germline (reference sequence). DNA of the CDR3: TGTGCCACGAAACAGGGGGCAGTAGGGACTGAAGCTTTCTTT. It encodes CATKQGAVGTEAFF.

The chain joins TRBV5-1 to TRBJ2-1; D uncertain. The ends were cut back, 0 bases at V and 6 bases at J, with 4 bases in the middle. Germline CDR1 SGHRS, CDR2 YFSETQ. This CDR3 contains 12 residues. The CDR3: CASSLGGNEQFF. CDR3 nucleotide sequence: TGCGCCAGCAGCTTGGGGGGCAATGAGCAGTTCTTC. Looking up the rest from reference TRBV5-1 and TRBJ2-1 gives the full variable domain: KAGVTQTPRYLIKTRGQQVTLSCSPISGHRSVSWYQQTPGQGLQFLFEYFSETQRNKGNFPGRFSGRQFSNSRSEMNVSTLELGDSALYLCASSLGGNEQFFGPGTRLTVL.

This rearrangement joins TRBV7-9 to TRBJ2-1; possible D gene TRBD2, 6 bases. This CDR3 region has 13 residues. Germline loops: CDR1 SEHNR, CDR2 FQNEAQ (reference sequence). The V gene lost 4 bases and the J gene lost 10 bases, with 14 bases spanning the gap. The CDR3 nucleotides are TGTGCCAGCAGCTCGGATGGTCGGGGGGAGCAGTTCTTC. This translates into CASSSDGRGEQFF.

The chain couples TRBV7-2 to TRBJ2-3; D unresolved. CDR3 size: 14 residues. V lost 7 bases and J lost 1, with 12 bases in between. CDR1 is SGHTA, CDR2 FQGNSA, per germline. The CDR3 DNA sequence: TGTGCCAGCACCGAGTACCTCGGCACAGATACGCAGTATTTT. Protein product: CASTEYLGTDTQYF.

The chain employs TRBV28 and TRBJ1-5; D remains ambiguous. This CDR3 spans 20 amino acids. Trimming pared 3 bases from V and 0 bases from J, leaving 24 bases between. Germline V lookup: CDR1 MDHEN, CDR2 SYDVKM. CDR3 region: CASSFTPPLLRAYSNQPQHF. The CDR3 DNA reads as TGTGCCAGCAGTTTCACCCCCCCGTTGCTCCGGGCCTATAGCAATCAGCCCCAGCATTTT.

This clone has a handful of counts. This rearrangement joins TRBV20-1 to TRBJ2-7; D is undetermined. The CDR3 has 11 residues. Looked up from germline, CDR1 is DFQATT and CDR2 is SNEGSKA (reference sequence). Trimming cost V 5 bases and J 3 bases, with 8 bases left between them. The CDR3 here is CSAVNVYEQYF. DNA of the CDR3: TGCAGTGCTGTCAATGTCTACGAGCAGTACTTC.

The chain recombines TRBV4-3 with TRBJ2-5; 7 bases align to TRBD1. The CDR3 is 16 residues long. The J segment lost 4 bases and the V segment lost 2 bases, leaving 10 bases of the junction unmatched. Germline lookup yields CDR1 LGHNA and CDR2 YSLEER. The CDR3 loop is CASSQHSQGEGETQYF. In nucleotides, the CDR3 is TGCGCCAGCAGCCAACATTCTCAGGGGGAAGGAGAGACCCAGTACTTC.